Listed below are T cell receptor beta chains from one sample, sequenced in a study of identical twins. TCRdb re-analysed the 5' RACE reads in MiXCR, keeping a single row per CDR3 protein. The sample shows about 550,000 distinct CDR3 sequences, 20% to 25% of them seen only once. This same sample was also part of a study on yellow fever vaccine responses in identical twins.

Material for sequencing was CD4+ T cells sorted from blood. Receptor source: a woman under 30 in good health. CDR3s include the opening cysteine and the closing phenylalanine or tryptophan. Fields, in order: clone size, D gene, J gene, V gene, CDR3 protein, CDR3 DNA. A D gene is named only where the DNA matches it firmly. Size tells how often a clone was seen (once, few, many) or the class of an expanded clone, and some rows leave it out.

>NA|NA|TRBJ1-1|TRBV12-3/TRBV12-4
CASSRRGTNTEAFF
TGTGCCAGCAGCAGGCGGGGGACGAACACTGAAGCTTTCTTT
>many|TRBD1|TRBJ2-5|TRBV12-3/TRBV12-4
CASSSNRGRGETQYF
TGTGCCAGCAGTTCGAACAGGGGGCGCGGAGAGACCCAGTACTTC
>many|NA|TRBJ2-7|TRBV12-3/TRBV12-4
CASSPNLLGAYEQYF
TGTGCCAGCAGCCCCAACCTCCTAGGGGCCTACGAGCAGTACTTC
>NA|TRBD1|TRBJ2-1|TRBV18
CASSPSGQGFDEQFF
TGTGCCAGCTCCCCATCGGGACAGGGTTTCGATGAGCAGTTCTTC
>NA|NA|TRBJ1-3|TRBV11-3
CASSEVTTGNTIYF
TGTGCCAGCAGCGAGGTGACCACTGGAAACACCATATATTTT
>NA|TRBD2|TRBJ2-1|TRBV15
CATSRDLAGRGGYNEQFF
TGTGCCACCAGCAGAGATCTAGCGGGGAGGGGGGGTTACAATGAGCAGTTCTTC
>NA|NA|TRBJ2-1|TRBV11-2
CASSGLPSSYNEQFF
TGTGCCAGCAGTGGACTGCCGAGCTCCTACAATGAGCAGTTCTTC
>NA|NA|TRBJ2-4|TRBV11-2
CASSLGTGPLAKNIQYF
TGTGCCAGCAGCTTAGGTACAGGTCCTCTAGCCAAAAACATTCAGTACTTC
>few|TRBD1|TRBJ2-3|TRBV6-5
CASSYGIRTGNTDTQYF
TGTGCCAGCAGCTACGGGATTAGGACAGGGAACACAGATACGCAGTATTTT
>NA|NA|TRBJ1-2|TRBV20-1
CSAREGGYTF
TGCAGTGCTAGAGAGGGCGGCTACACCTTC
>NA|NA|TRBJ2-1|TRBV28
CASKMGGQTYNEQFF
TGTGCCAGCAAGATGGGGGGACAGACCTACAATGAGCAGTTCTTC
>NA|NA|TRBJ1-3|TRBV4-1
CASSQKIWQRGPGNTIYF
TGCGCCAGCAGCCAAAAGATTTGGCAGAGAGGGCCTGGAAACACCATATATTTT
>NA|TRBD2|TRBJ2-1|TRBV6-2/TRBV6-3
CASSYGVTSGSHNEQFF
TGTGCCAGCAGTTATGGGGTGACTAGCGGGAGCCACAATGAGCAGTTCTTC
>once|TRBD1|TRBJ2-2|TRBV5-3
CARSLAGTGTRELFF
TGTGCCAGAAGCTTGGCCGGGACAGGAACTCGGGAGCTGTTTTTT
>NA|TRBD1|TRBJ1-6|TRBV5-5
CASSLGTGGLSSPLHF
TGTGCCAGCAGCTTGGGTACAGGGGGTTTAAGTTCACCCCTCCACTTT
>NA|NA|TRBJ2-7|TRBV12-3/TRBV12-4
CASSSMDYGVYEQYF
TGTGCCAGCAGTTCGATGGACTACGGGGTTTACGAGCAGTACTTC
>NA|TRBD2|TRBJ2-3|TRBV7-2
CASSSTPTSADTQYF
TGTGCCAGCAGCTCCACCCCCACTAGCGCAGATACGCAGTATTTT
>NA|NA|TRBJ2-2|TRBV27
CAIRGPHGELFF
TGTGCCATCCGCGGGCCGCACGGGGAGCTGTTTTTT
>few|NA|TRBJ2-1|TRBV10-3
CAISDVEGRVEQFF
TGTGCCATCAGTGACGTGGAGGGAAGGGTTGAGCAGTTCTTC
>few|NA|TRBJ1-5|TRBV7-9
CASSPGASGNQPQHF
TGTGCCAGCAGCCCCGGGGCGTCTGGCAATCAGCCCCAGCATTTT
>many|NA|TRBJ1-3|TRBV13
CASSLAASRVPFSGNTIYF
TGTGCCAGCAGCTTGGCCGCCAGCCGCGTACCGTTCTCTGGAAACACCATATATTTT
>NA|TRBD1|TRBJ2-5|TRBV20-1
CSARGGQTFQETQYF
TGCAGTGCTAGAGGGGGACAGACCTTTCAAGAGACCCAGTACTTC
>NA|NA|TRBJ2-5|TRBV7-2
CASSYIPQGGETQYF
TGTGCCAGCAGCTACATACCACAGGGAGGAGAGACCCAGTACTTC
>NA|NA|TRBJ1-4|TRBV4-1
CASSQGVVRSVRNEKLFF
TGCGCCAGCAGCCAAGGCGTTGTTAGGAGCGTTCGTAATGAAAAACTGTTTTTT
>many|NA|TRBJ2-1|TRBV5-1
CASSSLGTIRNEQFF
TGCGCCAGCAGCTCCCTCGGGACAATACGCAATGAGCAGTTCTTC
>NA|NA|TRBJ2-5|TRBV28
CASSFPSVFGLSQYF
TGTGCCAGCAGTTTTCCGTCAGTGTTCGGGTTGTCCCAGTACTTC
>NA|NA|TRBJ2-2|TRBV2
CASSEASQGELFF
TGTGCCAGCAGTGAGGCTTCCCAAGGGGAGCTGTTTTTT
>few|NA|TRBJ1-1|TRBV5-1
CASRLDTEAFF
TGCGCCAGCAGGTTGGACACTGAAGCTTTCTTT
>NA|TRBD2|TRBJ2-7|TRBV3-1
CASSQGLGTSGTYEQYF
TGTGCCAGCAGCCAAGGGCTAGGGACTAGCGGGACCTACGAGCAGTACTTC
>NA|NA|TRBJ2-1|TRBV11-2
CASSLGVANEQFF
TGTGCCAGCAGCTTAGGGGTTGCAAATGAGCAGTTCTTC
>NA|NA|TRBJ2-1|TRBV11-2
CASSFGRGGHNEQFF
TGTGCCAGCAGCTTTGGACGGGGAGGCCACAATGAGCAGTTCTTC
>few|NA|TRBJ2-1|TRBV6-5
CASSYWGTGYNEQFF
TGTGCCAGCAGTTATTGGGGGACGGGCTACAATGAGCAGTTCTTC
>NA|TRBD2|TRBJ2-5|TRBV20-1
CSVSSGAQETQYF
TGCAGTGTTTCTAGCGGGGCCCAAGAGACCCAGTACTTC
>NA|TRBD1|TRBJ1-1|TRBV2
CASMTGGSTEAFF
TGTGCCAGCATGACAGGGGGTAGCACTGAAGCTTTCTTT
>NA|TRBD1|TRBJ1-1|TRBV5-1
CASRGTGGLTEAFF
TGCGCCAGCAGAGGGACAGGGGGCCTCACTGAAGCTTTCTTT
>many|NA|TRBJ1-2|TRBV5-1
CASSLDINYGYTF
TGCGCCAGCAGCTTGGACATTAACTATGGCTACACCTTC